This T cell receptor beta chain was identified during a study of blood T cell repertoires in COVID-19. Study summary: Sites across the United States, Italy and Spain contributed samples from acute and convalescent COVID-19. Nucleic acid was either cDNA or gDNA, and it came from T cells, B-cell-depleted T cells, or PBMCs.

Source study methods: Amplifying reference gene primers gave estimates of nucleated cell counts. Sequencing was performed with immunoSEQ multiplex PCR; in TCRdb, only in-frame clones are kept and a portion is missing. That table gives V, J and clone size, and the DNA gave D and trimming. This table holds hundreds of thousands of clones, about 89% found once. The germline gives CDR1 LNHDA, CDR2 SQIVND (reference sequence). Trimming removed 3 bases from V and 5 bases from J, with 16 bases in between. The CDR3 spans 15 residues. Sequenced material: peripheral blood. This rearrangement joins TRBV19 to TRBJ2-5; the D is unclear. This TCR was sampled from a man in his forties or fifties with acute or convalescent COVID-19. The CDR3 DNA follows: TGTGCCAGTAGTATTAGGCTAGAGTCCTTTGAGACCCAGTACTTC. Translated, it gives CASSIRLESFETQYF.